Listed below are T cell receptor beta chains from one sample, sequenced in a study of blood T cell repertoires in COVID-19. Sequencing used immunoSEQ multiplex PCR; TCRdb keeps in-frame clones, though not all of them. In the table there are 250,000 to 300,000 clones, 75% to 90% of which are singletons. The sequenced sample consisted of peripheral blood. These receptors originate from a woman between 40 and 55 years old who had recovered from COVID-19. Each CDR3 is given with its conserved first and last residue. The order of the fields is J gene, D gene, clone size, V gene, CDR3 DNA, CDR3 protein. D genes are given only for firm matches. Size values are once, few and many counts, or a class for expanded clones, and some rows have none.

TRBJ1-2	TRBD1	NA	TRBV28	TGTGCCAGCAGTTGGGGACAGGTCTCAGGCGGCTACACCTTC	CASSWGQVSGGYTF
TRBJ1-2	TRBD1	NA	TRBV6-5	TGTGCCAGCACCCTGGACAGGGAAGTTCATGGCTACACCTTC	CASTLDREVHGYTF
TRBJ2-5	NA	NA	TRBV9	TGTGCCAGCAGCGTTTCTTCCGGGAGTGGACAAGAGACCCAGTACTTC	CASSVSSGSGQETQYF
TRBJ2-7	TRBD2	NA	TRBV27	TGTGCCAGCAGTTCGGTCAAGGGACTAGCGGGGACCCTCTACGAGCAGTACTTC	CASSSVKGLAGTLYEQYF
TRBJ1-5	NA	NA	TRBV5-3	TGTGCCAGACTGACAGCCTTCAATCAGCCCCAGCATTTT	CARLTAFNQPQHF
TRBJ1-6	TRBD1	NA	TRBV27	TGTGCCAGCAGTTTAAACAGGGGTGGTTCACCCCTCCACTTT	CASSLNRGGSPLHF
TRBJ2-1	TRBD1	once	TRBV6-5	TGTGCCAGCAGAAAGACCGGGACAGGCTGGGATGAGCAGTTCTTC	CASRKTGTGWDEQFF
TRBJ2-3	NA	NA	TRBV27	TGTGCCAGCAGTTTAAGGTCAGGCTGGGGCACAGATACGCAGTATTTT	CASSLRSGWGTDTQYF
TRBJ2-1	NA	once	TRBV2	TGTGCCAGCAGTCAGAAACCTCGGGGTTACTCTGGGAATGAGCAGTTCTTC	CASSQKPRGYSGNEQFF
TRBJ1-2	TRBD1	NA	TRBV5-1	TGCGCCAGCAGCTACGGGACAGGGGATGGCTACACCTTC	CASSYGTGDGYTF
TRBJ2-3	NA	NA	TRBV7-9	TGTGCCAGCAGCCCACTGACTAGCACAGATACGCAGTATTTT	CASSPLTSTDTQYF
TRBJ2-1	NA	NA	TRBV3-1/TRBV3-2	TGTGCCAGCAGCCAAGTAATTGGTGCGGTTAGCAATGAGCAGTTCTTC	CASSQVIGAVSNEQFF
TRBJ2-7	NA	NA	TRBV6-5	TGTGCCTGCAGGGGGGGCTCCTACGAGCAGTACTTC	CACRGGSYEQYF
TRBJ2-1	TRBD2	NA	TRBV30	TGTGCCTGGAATAGCGGGGATTACAATGAGCAGTTCTTC	CAWNSGDYNEQFF
TRBJ1-1	NA	NA	TRBV5-4	TGTGCCAGCAGCTTGGAACAGAACACTGAAGCTTTCTTT	CASSLEQNTEAFF
TRBJ2-3	TRBD2	NA	TRBV9	TGTGCCAGCAGCGTCACTAGCGGGGGGAATACGCAGTATTTT	CASSVTSGGNTQYF
TRBJ1-2	NA	NA	TRBV2	TGTGCCAGCAGTGACAGGTTAGGAGGCTACACCTTC	CASSDRLGGYTF
TRBJ2-7	TRBD1	NA	TRBV27	TGTGCCAGCAGTTCAAAGACAGGGCTCGAGCAGTACTTC	CASSSKTGLEQYF
TRBJ1-6	NA	NA	TRBV5-4	TGTGCCAGCAGCTTGGGGACACTAAATAATTCACCCCTCCACTTT	CASSLGTLNNSPLHF
TRBJ1-2	NA	NA	TRBV2	TGTGCCAGCAGTAACAGGGTATCGGGGCGGTTTGGCTACACCTTC	CASSNRVSGRFGYTF
TRBJ1-5	NA	NA	TRBV6-5	TGTGCCAGCAGTCTAGGACAGTGGAGTCAGCCCCAGCATTTT	CASSLGQWSQPQHF
TRBJ1-5	NA	few	TRBV7-9	TGTGCCAGCAGCCGGGACGGGACAATCAGCCCCCAGCATTTT	CASSRDGTISPQHF
TRBJ1-1	NA	NA	TRBV20-1	TGCAGTGCTAGTCAGAACATGAACACTGAAGCTTTCTTT	CSASQNMNTEAFF
TRBJ2-3	NA	once	TRBV10-1	TGCGCCACAGCAGGGTGGGACACAGATACGCAGTATTTT	CATAGWDTDTQYF
TRBJ1-6	TRBD1	NA	TRBV10-3	TGTGCCATCAGTTTCGATGGGACAGGGAGTTCACCCCTCCACTTT	CAISFDGTGSSPLHF
TRBJ2-3	TRBD1	NA	TRBV6-2/TRBV6-3	TGTGCCAGCAGTTCCAGGGACAGGGGTCGTGGAGATACGCAGTATTTT	CASSSRDRGRGDTQYF
TRBJ2-2	TRBD1	NA	TRBV6-5	TGTGCCAGCAGTTACTTCGACAGGGTTACCGGGGAGCTGTTTTTT	CASSYFDRVTGELFF